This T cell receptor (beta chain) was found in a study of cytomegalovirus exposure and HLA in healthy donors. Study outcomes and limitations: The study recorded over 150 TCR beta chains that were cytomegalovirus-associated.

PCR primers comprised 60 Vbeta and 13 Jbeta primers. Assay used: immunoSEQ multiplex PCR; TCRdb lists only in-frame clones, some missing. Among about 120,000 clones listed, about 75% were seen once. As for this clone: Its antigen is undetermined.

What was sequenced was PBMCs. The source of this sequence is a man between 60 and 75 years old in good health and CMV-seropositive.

The CDR3 sequence: CASTTRGLNQPQHF. CDR3 DNA sequence: TGTGCCAGCACCACCAGGGGCTTGAATCAGCCCCAGCATTTT. The chain joins TRBV7-2 to TRBJ1-5, with a weak D call TRBD1 (6 bases). V was clipped by 7 bases and J by 4 bases, with 14 bases between them. Looked up from germline, CDR1 is SGHTA and CDR2 is FQGNSA. The length of the CDR3 is 14 residues.